These 3 T cell receptor beta chains came from one sample sequenced in a study of spatial heterogeneity in lung cancer. General observations from the study: One measure, the expanded intratumoral alpha and beta TCR count, tracked tumor mutation counts.

The time point is: sample taken at primary tumor resection. Their antigens are not known. TCRdb ran MiXCR on the 5' RACE reads and lists one entry per CDR3 protein. The sample records some 96,000 distinct CDR3 sequences, 3.5% to 5% being singletons. The source was lung tumor tissue, collected at surgery. The receptors derive from a male donor with early-stage non-small cell lung cancer.

This clonotype appeared many times. The chain uses TRBV4-2 and TRBJ2-3, with D possibly matching TRBD2 (7 bases). The germline CDR1 and CDR2 sequences are LGHNA and YNFKEQ. The CDR3 runs to 15 residues. Trimming pared 0 bases from V and 4 bases from J, leaving 11 bases between. CDR3 in DNA: TGTGCCAGCAGCCAAGATCCGGGGGGCTCAGATACGCAGTATTTT. Its translation is CASSQDPGGSDTQYF.

This clonotype was detected ten times or more. This rearrangement joins TRBV12-3 or TRBV12-4 to TRBJ2-1; no clear D. This CDR3 has 13 amino acids. Trimming cost V 5 bases and J 8 bases, with 13 bases left between them. CDR3 nucleotides: TGTGCCAGCAGTGTTGCTGGGTGGGATGAGCAGTTCTTC. Its protein product is CASSVAGWDEQFF.

This clonotype was observed at least ten times. This chain links TRBV20-1 with TRBJ2-1; 8 nucleotides line up with TRBD2. Germline CDR1 and CDR2: DFQATT and SNEGSKA (reference sequence). With V trimmed by 6 bases and J by 4 bases, 11 bases remained unmatched. The CDR3 has 15 amino acids. CDR3 nucleotides: TGCAGTGCAAACCCTCTGCCTAGCGGGTACAATGAGCAGTTCTTC. This codes for CSANPLPSGYNEQFF.